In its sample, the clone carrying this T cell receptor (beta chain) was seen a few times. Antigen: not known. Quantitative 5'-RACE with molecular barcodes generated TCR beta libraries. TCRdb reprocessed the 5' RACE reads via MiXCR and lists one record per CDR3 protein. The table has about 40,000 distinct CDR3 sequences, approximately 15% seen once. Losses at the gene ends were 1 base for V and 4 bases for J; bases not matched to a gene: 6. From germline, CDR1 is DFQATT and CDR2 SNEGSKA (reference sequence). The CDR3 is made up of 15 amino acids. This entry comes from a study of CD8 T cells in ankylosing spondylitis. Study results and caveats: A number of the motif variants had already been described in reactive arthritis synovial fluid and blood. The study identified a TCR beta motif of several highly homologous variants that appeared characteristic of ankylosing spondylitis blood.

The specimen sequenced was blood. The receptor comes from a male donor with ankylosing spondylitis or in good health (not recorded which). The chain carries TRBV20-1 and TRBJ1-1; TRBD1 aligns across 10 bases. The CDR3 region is CSARVRDRGSTEAFF. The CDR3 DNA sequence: TGCAGTGCTAGAGTCCGGGACAGGGGTTCCACTGAAGCTTTCTTT.